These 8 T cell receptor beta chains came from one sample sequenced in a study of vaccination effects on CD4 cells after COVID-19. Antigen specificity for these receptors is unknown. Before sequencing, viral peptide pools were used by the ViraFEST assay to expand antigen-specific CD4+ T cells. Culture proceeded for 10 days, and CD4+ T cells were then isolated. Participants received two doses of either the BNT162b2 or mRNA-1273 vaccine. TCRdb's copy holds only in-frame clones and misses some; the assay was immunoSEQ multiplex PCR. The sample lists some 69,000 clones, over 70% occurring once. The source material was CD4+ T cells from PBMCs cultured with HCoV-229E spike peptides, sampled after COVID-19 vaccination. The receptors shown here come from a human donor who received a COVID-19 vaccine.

CDR3: CASSWRQGGNEKLFF. The CDR3 coding sequence is TGTGCCAGCAGTTGGAGACAGGGAGGCAATGAAAAACTGTTTTTT. The chain joins TRBV6-6 to TRBJ1-4; 7 bases are a match to TRBD1. The CDR3 is 15 amino acids. Per germline, CDR1 MNHNY and CDR2 SVGAGI (reference sequence). The trim removed 4 bases at V and 5 bases at J, leaving 7 bases unmatched.

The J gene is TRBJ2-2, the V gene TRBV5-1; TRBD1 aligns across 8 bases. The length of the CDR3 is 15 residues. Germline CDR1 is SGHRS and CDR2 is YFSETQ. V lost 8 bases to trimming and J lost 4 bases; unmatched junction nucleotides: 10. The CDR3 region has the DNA TGCGCCAGTTGCCTCCAGGGGGCGGGCACCGGGGAGCTGTTTTTT. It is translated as CASCLQGAGTGELFF.

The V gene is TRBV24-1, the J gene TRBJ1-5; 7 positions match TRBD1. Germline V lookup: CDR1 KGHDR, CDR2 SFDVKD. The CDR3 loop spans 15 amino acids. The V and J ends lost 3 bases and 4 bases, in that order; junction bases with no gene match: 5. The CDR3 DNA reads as TGTGCCACCAGTGATAGAGGGGGACAGAATCAGCCCCAGCATTTT. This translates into CATSDRGGQNQPQHF.

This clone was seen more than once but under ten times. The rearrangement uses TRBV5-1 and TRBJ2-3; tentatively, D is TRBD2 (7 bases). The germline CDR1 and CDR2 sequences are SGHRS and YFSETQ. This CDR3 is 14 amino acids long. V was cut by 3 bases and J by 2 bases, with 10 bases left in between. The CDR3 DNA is TGCGCCAGCAGCTGGGGGGGCGTCACAGATACGCAGTATTTT. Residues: CASSWGGVTDTQYF.

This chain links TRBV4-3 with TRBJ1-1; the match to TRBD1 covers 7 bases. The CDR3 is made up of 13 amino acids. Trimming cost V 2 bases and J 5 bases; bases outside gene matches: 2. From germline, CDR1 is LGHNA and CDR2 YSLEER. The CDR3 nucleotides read TGCGCCAGCAGCCAATCAGGGGGAACTGAAGCTTTCTTT. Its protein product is CASSQSGGTEAFF.

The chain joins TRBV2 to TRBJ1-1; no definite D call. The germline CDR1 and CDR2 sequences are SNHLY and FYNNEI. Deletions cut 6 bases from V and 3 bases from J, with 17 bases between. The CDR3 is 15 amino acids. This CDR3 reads CASREQGLVDTEAFF. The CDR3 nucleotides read TGTGCCAGCAGGGAACAAGGGTTGGTGGACACTGAAGCTTTCTTT.

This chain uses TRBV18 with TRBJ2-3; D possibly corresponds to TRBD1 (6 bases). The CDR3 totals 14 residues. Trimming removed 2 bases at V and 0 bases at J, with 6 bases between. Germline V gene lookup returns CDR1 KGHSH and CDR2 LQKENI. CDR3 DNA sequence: TGTGCCAGCTCACCAACAGGGAGCACAGATACGCAGTATTTT. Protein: CASSPTGSTDTQYF.

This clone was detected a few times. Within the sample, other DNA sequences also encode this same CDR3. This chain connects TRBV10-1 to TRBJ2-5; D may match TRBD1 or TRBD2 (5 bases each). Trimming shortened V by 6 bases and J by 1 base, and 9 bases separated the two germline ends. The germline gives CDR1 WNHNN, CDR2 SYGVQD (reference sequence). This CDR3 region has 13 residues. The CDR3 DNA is TGCGCCAGCAGCAGGGACCTCCAAGAGACCCAGTACTTC. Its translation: CASSRDLQETQYF.